This T cell receptor (beta chain) was captured in a study of cytomegalovirus exposure and HLA in healthy donors (dated by TCRdb to the late 2010s). General notes on the study: An earlier analysis of 587 of the donors reported around 280 Gb of sequence data and 117 million unique TCR beta sequences obtained from 180 million or so T cells. Genome-wide SNP genotypes for about 55% of the roughly 670 donors were used in a later genetic analysis, which treated that subset as a discovery cohort. Alongside the repertoire data, information on donor age, sex, ethnicity and CMV serostatus was compiled. To predict cytomegalovirus infection status, the study brought together high-throughput TCR immunosequencing, statistical association of individual TCRs with disease status, and machine learning. On average, roughly 240,000 unique TCR beta nucleotide sequences were sequenced per donor among 350 to 400 genotyped donors of the cohort, with roughly 18% of those sequences being non-productive. Typing coverage differed by locus: A, B, C, DRB1 and DQB1 were typed in about 620-630 donors, DQA1 in about 500, DPA1 in around 600, and DPB1 in approximately 450. Several DR-DQ haplotypes were handled as single units for association and clustering because linkage in the cohort was strong. The later analysis used no new phenotypic data to find candidate immune exposures, relying instead on TCR beta sequences and their occurrence across donors. An early release covering over 500 HLA-typed donors comprised approximately 300 gigabases of sequencing data and roughly 85 million unique TCR sequences. Of the roughly 400 genotyped donors, over 80% were placed in the genetic ancestry cluster associated with self-reported Caucasian donors. All discovery cohort repertoires had been generated using a single sequencing platform. Both class I and class II loci were covered by HLA typing, at four-digit resolution. Using immunosequencing, the study profiled T cell repertoires from fewer than 700 subjects and related those repertoires to cytomegalovirus serostatus. Along with the approximately 700-subject first cohort, a separate validation cohort of over 90 different subjects was used. An earlier analysis of some 600 of the donors applied high-throughput TCR beta sequencing to assess whether each TCR beta V gene segment acted as functional or pseudogenic. A later analysis re-examined previously published TCR beta repertoires from just over 650 donors and added high-resolution HLA genotyping to investigate patterns of TCR occurrence. The study aimed to test whether cataloging public T cell receptors could reveal signatures of past pathogen exposure. What the work shows at the level of the full study, not this receptor alone: In a later genetic analysis, fewer N-insertions in productive TCRs were reported among donors in an Asian-associated ancestry cluster than the roughly 700-donor mean. A cluster of highly shared sequence variants was judged likely to represent a technical artifact of the sequencing pipeline. In this cohort, only TCR beta chains were sequenced, and detectable features were limited by the absence of alpha or paired-chain data. The 87-base-pair reads could not distinguish some IMGT-functional V segments, including TRBV6-2 and TRBV6-3, so those segments were excluded. At a false discovery rate of 0.05, a later analysis linked about 17,000 TCR beta sequences to specific HLA alleles. In an earlier analysis of about 540 of the donors, most TCR beta V segments were observed in productive rearrangements about 90% or about 30% of the time, broadly matching IMGT annotations. The study gave a list of 150 to 200 TCR beta chains associated with cytomegalovirus. Compared with equally common non-associated chains, HLA-associated TCR beta chains in a later analysis were more clonally expanded and had lower generation probabilities. A later analysis reported that several top co-occurrence clusters appeared linked to parvovirus B19, influenza, CMV and Epstein-Barr virus. Because HLA typing was missing for some donors at each locus, association tests included only the typed subset. Correlated functional status among segregating V segments might be attributable to linkage disequilibrium, but an unknown experimental factor could not be ruled out. Roughly uniform sequencing depth across donors was assumed in presence/absence analyses, although this assumption may not hold. Strong co-occurrence of HLA alleles, especially DR and DQ, made assigning TCR associations to individual alleles difficult. The authors suggested that the approach could potentially be extended to other disease states and immunological phenotypes. While some public TCRs were present in many individuals, most TCR sequences turned up only very rarely across donors. A further reported finding was that TCR beta sequences accurately predicted the HLA-A and HLA-B alleles for most subjects in the first cohort. A later genetic analysis associated a missense DCLRE1C variant with V-gene and J-gene trimming of TCR beta chains, and an independent cohort replicated the association. In a later analysis, the rate of TCR association differed among HLA loci, with DRB1 alleles having the most associated TCRs and HLA-C alleles having the fewest. The earlier analysis of approximately 540 of the donors excluded roughly 17 rarely observed V segments, including chromosome 9 orphons, because counts were too low. A few of the identified cytomegalovirus-associated TCR beta chains were confirmed in vitro to be specific for cytomegalovirus antigens. In both the original and validation cohorts, the classifier was reported to diagnose cytomegalovirus status with high specificity and sensitivity. The only immune exposure information available for the cohort was CMV serostatus. A later analysis found that most CMV-associated TCR beta chains appeared HLA-restricted, with HLA associations seemingly driven largely by CMV exposure.

In total, fewer than 750 healthy bone marrow donors made up the cohort. At the time of sampling, all cohort members were nominally healthy, though unrecorded immune exposures were likely present. The donor tested CMV seronegative, placing the donor among the 350 to 400 seronegative members of the cohort. A peripheral blood sample was collected from each donor, and TCR beta sequencing was performed on peripheral blood mononuclear cells. The Qiagen DNeasy Blood Extraction Kit was used to extract genomic DNA from the blood cell samples. Reading the germline V gene (reference sequence) gives CDR1 MNHEY and CDR2 SMNVEV. The CDR3 runs 14 amino acids, cysteine and phenylalanine included. Only the CDR3 part of the read is kept: 42 bases, read in frame from the first base. V is pared back by 6 bases and J by 5 bases, with 17 bases lying between the germline termini. Library creation used the immunoSEQ multiplex PCR assay. For the multiplex PCR, a mixture combining 60 forward primers for TCR Vbeta segments and 13 reverse primers for TCR Jbeta segments was used. The CDR3 region of rearranged TCR beta genes was amplified from genomic DNA with a multiplex PCR assay. The amplified TCR beta libraries were sequenced on the Illumina HiSeq System as 87-base-pair reads. Per the source publication's procedure: In a later analysis, tens of millions of unique TCR beta chains were counted across the 500 to 850 repertoires, and around 11 million of these chains were shared by at least two donors. Raw reads were error-corrected and collapsed into unique sequences by a nearest-neighbor algorithm in which closely related sequences were merged to remove PCR and sequencing errors. V, D and J gene segments were assigned by aligning CDR3 sequences to IMGT reference sequences. For a sequence to be retained, a match of at least six nucleotides to both a V gene segment and a J gene segment was required. Rearrangements were called productive when the CDR3 lacked stop codons and stayed in frame with V and J; all others were non-productive. Following IMGT convention, CDR3 was defined as the stretch from the second conserved V-encoded cysteine up to the conserved J-encoded phenylalanine. The earlier analysis of about 610 of the donors excluded sequences that lacked an unambiguous match to a single V gene segment. In an earlier analysis of some 590 of the donors, a V segment was called functional when productive rearrangements were above 56.7%, and segregating when the standard deviation between donors exceeded 5%. A statistical classification framework was developed to diagnose cytomegalovirus status using the catalog of TCR beta chain sequences. In a later analysis, TCR nucleotide sequences were compared against IMGT/GENE-DB human TR gene sequences so that V and J genes could be assigned. A later analysis assigned CDR3 sequences and most-parsimonious VDJ recombination scenarios with the TCRdist pipeline. In a later analysis, each TCR beta chain was defined by its CDR3 amino acid sequence together with its V-gene family, and reads without a unique V-gene family were excluded. In a later analysis, several hundred highly shared, low-generation-probability nucleotide sequences were removed to address suspected cross-contamination and a sequencing artifact. For each public chain, a later analysis derived a clonal expansion index from normalized ranks of inferred template counts within each repertoire. In a later analysis, generation probabilities were computed using a VDJ recombination model fitted to out-of-frame rearrangements, and the results were checked against IGoR. Hypergeometric tests were used in a later analysis to score TCR-TCR, TCR-HLA and TCR-CMV co-occurrence, with a repertoire-size bias correction applied to the TCR pairs. False discovery rates were estimated in a later analysis by permuting HLA or CMV assignments 20 times. In a later analysis, co-occurring TCRs were grouped with DBSCAN, and TCRdist sequence similarity was added when clustering was performed within HLA-allele-positive subsets. Repertoires with fewer than 30,000 or more than 120,000 public chains, plus five repertoires with anomalous nucleotide sharing, were excluded from co-occurrence clustering. The immuneACCESS repertoire file appears here via TCRdb, limited to in-frame rearrangements. These files lack a portion of the clones; in checked studies, under half of the deficit traces to unresolved V genes, and the cause of the others is not known. That table furnishes V, J and clone size, whereas the DNA furnished D and trimming. Within this sample are around 150,000 clones, with about 76% of them counted one time only. The ten largest make up 2% to 2.5% of the sample.

Details on this clone: There is no known antigen for this receptor. Base qualities are missing; no much larger clone stands one base away.

The TCR was taken from a female donor in good health and CMV-seronegative. The chain joins TRBV27 to TRBJ2-7; TRBD1 might be the D gene, on 5 matching bases. The source material was PBMCs. The nucleotides read TGTGCCAGCAGGGATAGTCAACAGGTTAACGAGCAGTACTTC. This is translated as CASRDSQQVNEQYF.